The 5 T cell receptor beta chains reported below all come from one sample, sequenced in a study of shared clonotypes between healthy human individuals. The method was immunoSEQ multiplex PCR; TCRdb's version includes in-frame clones alone and lacks a portion of them. Among approximately 350,000 clones, 95% to 97% were seen once, and the ten largest hold around 0.32%. Source material: memory CD8+ T cells sorted from blood. Subset defined: CD45RO+ cells pooled with CCR7-negative TemRA cells. All receptors come from a man under 40 in good health.

This chain connects TRBV19 to TRBJ1-5; D not certain. Germline-derived CDR1 and CDR2 are LNHDA and SQIVND (reference sequence). Trimming cost V 3 bases and J 3 bases, with 12 bases left between them. This CDR3 is built from 15 residues. The CDR3 DNA follows: TGTGCCAGTAGTATGGGAGGGAATAACAATCAGCCCCAGCATTTT. Amino acids: CASSMGGNNNQPQHF.

This chain uses TRBV6-1 with TRBJ2-7, with D perhaps matching TRBD2 (6 bases). This CDR3 comprises 14 residues. V was cut by 4 bases and J by 2 bases, with 12 bases left in between. CDR1 and CDR2 (germline): MNHNS, SASEGT. The CDR3 reads CASSATSYPYEQYF. The DNA of the CDR3 is TGTGCCAGCAGTGCTACTAGCTACCCCTACGAGCAGTACTTC.

The J gene is TRBJ2-7, the V gene TRBV11-2; D remains unclear. The CDR3 has 12 amino acids. The germline V and J ends were trimmed by 4 bases and 4 bases, with 8 bases remaining between them. Germline lookup yields CDR1 SGHAT and CDR2 FQNNGV. In DNA form, the CDR3 reads TGTGCCAGCAGCTCCGCATTATACGAGCAGTACTTC. It yields the protein CASSSALYEQYF.

The chain employs TRBV7-9 and TRBJ1-2; 7 nucleotides agree with TRBD1. Losses at the gene ends were 2 bases for V and 3 bases for J; bases not matched to a gene: 3. Germline assignment: CDR1 SEHNR and CDR2 FQNEAQ (reference sequence). The CDR3 runs 14 residues. The DNA of the CDR3 is TGTGCCAGCAGCTTAATTACAGGGGACTATGGCTACACCTTC. Amino acids: CASSLITGDYGYTF.

The V and J genes are TRBV28 and TRBJ1-2, with D uncertain. The CDR3 totals 13 residues. Trimming cost V 3 bases and J 3 bases, with 8 bases left between them. Germline loops: CDR1 MDHEN, CDR2 SYDVKM. This chain's CDR3 is CASSFVSDYGYTF. The CDR3 nucleotides read TGTGCCAGCAGTTTCGTCTCAGACTATGGCTACACCTTC.